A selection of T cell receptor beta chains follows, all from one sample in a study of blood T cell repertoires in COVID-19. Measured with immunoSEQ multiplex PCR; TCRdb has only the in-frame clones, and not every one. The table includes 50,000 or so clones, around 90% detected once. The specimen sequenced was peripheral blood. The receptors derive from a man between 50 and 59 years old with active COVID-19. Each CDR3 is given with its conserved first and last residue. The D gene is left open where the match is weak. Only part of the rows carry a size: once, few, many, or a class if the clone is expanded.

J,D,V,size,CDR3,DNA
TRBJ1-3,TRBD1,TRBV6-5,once,CASSLGTAGNTIYF,TGTGCCAGCAGTTTAGGGACAGCTGGAAACACCATATATTTT
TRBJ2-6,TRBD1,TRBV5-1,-,CASSQKRGRPSGANVLTF,TGCGCCAGCAGCCAGAAAAGGGGGCGCCCCTCTGGGGCCAACGTCCTGACTTTC
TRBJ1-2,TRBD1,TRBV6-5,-,CASSYSRGPNGYTF,TGTGCCAGCAGTTACTCGAGGGGGCCCAATGGCTACACCTTC
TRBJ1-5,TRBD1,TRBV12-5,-,CAPGDRVYQPQHF,TGTGCACCTGGGGACAGGGTCTATCAGCCCCAGCATTTT
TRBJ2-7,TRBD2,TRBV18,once,CASSSEPSGNPYEQYF,TGTGCCAGCTCATCTGAACCTAGCGGGAACCCCTACGAGCAGTACTTC
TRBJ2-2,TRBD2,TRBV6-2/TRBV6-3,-,CASSYGASGYNQLFF,TGTGCCAGCAGTTACGGGGCTAGCGGGTACAACCAGCTGTTTTTT
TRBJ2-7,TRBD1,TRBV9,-,CASSPIGIDRGDEQYF,TGTGCCAGCAGCCCAATCGGGATCGACAGGGGCGACGAGCAGTACTTC
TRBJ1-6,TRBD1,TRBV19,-,CASSDRGYSPLHF,TGTGCCAGTAGCGACAGGGGCTATTCACCCCTCCACTTT
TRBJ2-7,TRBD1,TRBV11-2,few,CASSSVRGQAAYEQYF,TGTGCCAGCAGTTCGGTCCGGGGACAGGCAGCTTACGAGCAGTACTTC
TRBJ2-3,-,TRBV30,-,CAWSATEGDTQYF,TGTGCCTGGAGTGCTACGGAGGGAGATACGCAGTATTTT
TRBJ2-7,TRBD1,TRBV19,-,CASTDRGYEQYF,TGTGCCAGTACTGACAGGGGCTACGAGCAGTACTTC
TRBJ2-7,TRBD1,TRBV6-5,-,CASIKDRGSYEQYF,TGTGCCAGCATTAAGGACAGGGGCTCCTACGAGCAGTACTTC
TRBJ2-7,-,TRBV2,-,CASSEAVAEAYEQYF,TGTGCCAGCAGTGAAGCCGTTGCGGAAGCCTACGAGCAGTACTTC
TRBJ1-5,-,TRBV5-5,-,CASSPAGNSNQPQHF,TGTGCCAGCAGCCCAGCAGGGAACAGCAATCAGCCCCAGCATTTT
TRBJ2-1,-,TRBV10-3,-,CAIYTGYNEQFF,TGTGCCATTTATACAGGGTACAATGAGCAGTTCTTC
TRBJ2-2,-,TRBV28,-,CASALVAGELFF,TGTGCCAGCGCCTTAGTGGCCGGGGAGCTGTTTTTT
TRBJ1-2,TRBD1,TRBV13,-,CASSSRGQPGYTF,TGTGCCAGCAGCTCAAGGGGGCAGCCTGGCTACACCTTC
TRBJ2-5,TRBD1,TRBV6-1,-,CASSADRYRGPKETQYF,TGTGCCAGCAGTGCCGACAGATACAGGGGGCCCAAAGAGACCCAGTACTTC
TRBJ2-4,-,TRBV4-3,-,CASSQDIAGRAKNIQYF,TGCGCCAGCAGCCAAGATATAGCAGGGCGAGCCAAAAACATTCAGTACTTC
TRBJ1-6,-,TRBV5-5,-,CASSLSSDSPLHF,TGTGCCAGCAGCTTGAGCAGCGATTCACCCCTCCACTTT
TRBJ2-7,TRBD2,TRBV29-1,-,CSVEGGAGEQYF,TGCAGCGTTGAGGGAGGGGCCGGCGAGCAGTACTTC
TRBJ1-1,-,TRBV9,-,CASSRGPNTEAFF,TGTGCCAGCTCCCGAGGCCCGAACACTGAAGCTTTCTTT
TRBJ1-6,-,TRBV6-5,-,CASSRGEYNSPLHF,TGTGCCAGCAGCCGCGGGGAATATAATTCACCCCTCCACTTT
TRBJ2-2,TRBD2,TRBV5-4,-,CASSLMGLAGDTGELFF,TGTGCCAGCAGCTTGATGGGACTAGCGGGGGACACCGGGGAGCTGTTTTTT
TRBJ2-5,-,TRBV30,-,CAWSVQSETQYF,TGTGCCTGGAGTGTACAGTCAGAGACCCAGTACTTC
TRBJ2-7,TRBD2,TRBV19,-,CASSTAAGGPLSLSYEQYF,TGTGCCAGTAGTACCGCGGCGGGGGGGCCCCTTTCATTATCCTACGAGCAGTACTTC